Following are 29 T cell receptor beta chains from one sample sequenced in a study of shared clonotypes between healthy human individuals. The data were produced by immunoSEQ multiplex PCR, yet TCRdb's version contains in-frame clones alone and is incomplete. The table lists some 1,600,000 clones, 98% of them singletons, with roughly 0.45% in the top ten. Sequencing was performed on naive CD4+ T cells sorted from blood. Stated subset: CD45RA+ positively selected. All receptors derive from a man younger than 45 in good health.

As DNA, the CDR3 is TGTGCCAGCAGTTTCCGGGAACGGACCGGGGAGCTGTTTTTT. It codes for CASSFRERTGELFF. The chain has TRBV27 and TRBJ2-2; tentatively, D is TRBD2 (5 bases). V was clipped by 3 bases and J by 5 bases, with 10 bases between them. The germline gives CDR1 MNHEY, CDR2 SMNVEV (reference sequence). There are 14 residues in the CDR3.

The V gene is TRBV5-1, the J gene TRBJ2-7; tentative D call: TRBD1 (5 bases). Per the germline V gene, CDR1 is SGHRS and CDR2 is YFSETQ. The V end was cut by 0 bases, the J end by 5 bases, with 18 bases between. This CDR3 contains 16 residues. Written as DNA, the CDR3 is TGCGCCAGCAGCTTGGGCCAGCCAGGGTGGGGCCACGAGCAGTACTTC. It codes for CASSLGQPGWGHEQYF.

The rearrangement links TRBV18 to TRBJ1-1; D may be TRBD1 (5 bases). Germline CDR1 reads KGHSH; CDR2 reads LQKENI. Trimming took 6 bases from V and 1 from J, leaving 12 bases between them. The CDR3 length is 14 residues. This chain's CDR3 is CASSSGKRNTEAFF. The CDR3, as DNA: TGTGCCAGCTCGTCAGGGAAAAGGAACACTGAAGCTTTCTTT.

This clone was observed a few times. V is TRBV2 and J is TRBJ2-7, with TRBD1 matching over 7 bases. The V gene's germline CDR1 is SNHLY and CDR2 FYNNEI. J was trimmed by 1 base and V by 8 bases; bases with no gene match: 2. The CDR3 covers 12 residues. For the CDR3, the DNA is TGTGCCAGCGACAGGGCTTCCTACGAGCAGTACTTC. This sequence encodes CASDRASYEQYF.

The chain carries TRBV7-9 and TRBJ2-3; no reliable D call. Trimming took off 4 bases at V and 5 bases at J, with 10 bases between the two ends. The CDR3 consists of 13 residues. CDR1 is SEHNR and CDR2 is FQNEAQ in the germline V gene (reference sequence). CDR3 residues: CASSSMKLDTQYF. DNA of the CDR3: TGTGCCAGCAGCTCGATGAAATTAGATACGCAGTATTTT.

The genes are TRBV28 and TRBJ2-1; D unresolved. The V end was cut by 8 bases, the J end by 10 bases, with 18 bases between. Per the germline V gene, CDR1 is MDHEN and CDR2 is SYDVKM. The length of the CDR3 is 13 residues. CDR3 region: CASGKGLDLEQFF. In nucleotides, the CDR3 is TGTGCCAGCGGCAAAGGGCTTGACTTGGAGCAGTTCTTC.

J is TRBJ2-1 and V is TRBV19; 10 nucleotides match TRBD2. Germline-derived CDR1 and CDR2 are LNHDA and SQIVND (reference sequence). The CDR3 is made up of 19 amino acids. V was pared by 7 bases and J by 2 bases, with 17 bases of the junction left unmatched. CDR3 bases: TGTGCCAGTACCCCAGAACGCCTAGCGGGAGTCCCCGCCTACAATGAGCAGTTCTTC. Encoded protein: CASTPERLAGVPAYNEQFF.

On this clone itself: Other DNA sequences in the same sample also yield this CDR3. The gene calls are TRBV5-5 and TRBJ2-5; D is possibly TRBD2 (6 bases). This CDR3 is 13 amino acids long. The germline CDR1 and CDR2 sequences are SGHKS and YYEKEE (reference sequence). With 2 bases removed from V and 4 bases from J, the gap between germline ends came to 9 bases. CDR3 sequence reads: CASSLAGPETQYF. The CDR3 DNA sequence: TGTGCCAGCAGCTTAGCGGGTCCAGAGACCCAGTACTTC.

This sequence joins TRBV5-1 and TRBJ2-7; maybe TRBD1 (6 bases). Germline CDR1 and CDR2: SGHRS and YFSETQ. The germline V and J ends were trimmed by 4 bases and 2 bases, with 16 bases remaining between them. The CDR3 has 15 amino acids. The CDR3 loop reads CASSAGTIDAYEQYF. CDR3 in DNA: TGCGCCAGCAGCGCCGGGACAATCGATGCCTACGAGCAGTACTTC.

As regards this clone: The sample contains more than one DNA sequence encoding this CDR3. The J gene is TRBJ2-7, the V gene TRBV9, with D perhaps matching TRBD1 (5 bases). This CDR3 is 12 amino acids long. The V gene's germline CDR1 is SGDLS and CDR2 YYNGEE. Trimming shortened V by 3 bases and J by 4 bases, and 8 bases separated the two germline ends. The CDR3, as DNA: TGTGCCAGCAGCGCTTCAGGGTACGAGCAGTACTTC. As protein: CASSASGYEQYF.

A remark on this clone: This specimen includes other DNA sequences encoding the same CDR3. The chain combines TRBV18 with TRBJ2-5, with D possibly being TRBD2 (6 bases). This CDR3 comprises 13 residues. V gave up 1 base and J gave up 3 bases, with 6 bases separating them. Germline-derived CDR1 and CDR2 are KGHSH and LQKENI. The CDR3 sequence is CASSPQREETQYF. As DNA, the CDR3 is TGTGCCAGCTCACCACAGCGGGAAGAGACCCAGTACTTC.

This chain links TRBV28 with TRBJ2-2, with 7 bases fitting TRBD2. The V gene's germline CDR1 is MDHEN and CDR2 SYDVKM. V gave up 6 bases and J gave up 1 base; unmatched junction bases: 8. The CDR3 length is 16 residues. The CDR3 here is CASSLYASGNTGELFF. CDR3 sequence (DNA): TGTGCCAGCAGCCTGTATGCTAGCGGGAACACCGGGGAGCTGTTTTTT.

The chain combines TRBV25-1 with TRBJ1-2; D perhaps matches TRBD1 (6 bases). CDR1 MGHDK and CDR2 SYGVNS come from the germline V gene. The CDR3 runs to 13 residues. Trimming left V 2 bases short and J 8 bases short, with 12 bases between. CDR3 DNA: TGTGCCAGCAGTGAAAACAGGGTATCAGGCTACACCTTC. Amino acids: CASSENRVSGYTF.

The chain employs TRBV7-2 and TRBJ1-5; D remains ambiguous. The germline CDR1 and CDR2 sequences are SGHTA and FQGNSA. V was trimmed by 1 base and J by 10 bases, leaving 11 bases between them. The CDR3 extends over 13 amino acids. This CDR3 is CASSLDPDPPQHF. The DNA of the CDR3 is TGTGCCAGCAGCTTAGATCCGGATCCCCCCCAGCATTTT.

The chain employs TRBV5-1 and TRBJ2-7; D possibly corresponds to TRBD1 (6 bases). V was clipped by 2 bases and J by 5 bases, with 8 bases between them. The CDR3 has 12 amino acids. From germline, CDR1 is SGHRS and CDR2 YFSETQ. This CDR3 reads CASSFGQNEQYF. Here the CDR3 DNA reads TGCGCCAGCAGCTTCGGACAGAACGAGCAGTACTTC. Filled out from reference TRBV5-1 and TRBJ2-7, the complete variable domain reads KAGVTQTPRYLIKTRGQQVTLSCSPISGHRSVSWYQQTPGQGLQFLFEYFSETQRNKGNFPGRFSGRQFSNSRSEMNVSTLELGDSALYLCASSFGQNEQYFGPGTRLTVT.

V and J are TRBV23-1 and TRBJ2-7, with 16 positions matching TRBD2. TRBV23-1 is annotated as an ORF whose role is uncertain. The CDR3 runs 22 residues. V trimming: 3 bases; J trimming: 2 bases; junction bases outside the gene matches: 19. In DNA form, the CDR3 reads TGCGCCAGCAGTCATTTTCGTTGGAGGGGACTAGCGGGAGGGCCGGGGACCTACGAGCAGTACTTC. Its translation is CASSHFRWRGLAGGPGTYEQYF.

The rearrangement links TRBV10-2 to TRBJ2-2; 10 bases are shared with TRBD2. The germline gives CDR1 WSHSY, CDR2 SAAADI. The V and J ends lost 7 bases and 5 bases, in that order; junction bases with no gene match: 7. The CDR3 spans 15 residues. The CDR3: CASTQTTSGTGELFF. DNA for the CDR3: TGCGCCAGCACTCAAACGACTAGCGGGACCGGGGAGCTGTTTTTT.

CDR3 sequence (DNA): TGTGCCAGCAGTCTCCGGGACATAAAACTGGACCTCAATGAGCAGTTCTTC. Its protein product is CASSLRDIKLDLNEQFF. The chain combines TRBV28 with TRBJ2-1; weak D call: TRBD1 (6 bases). The CDR3 runs to 17 residues. Per the germline V gene, CDR1 is MDHEN and CDR2 is SYDVKM. Trimming shortened V by 5 bases and J by 6 bases, and 23 bases separated the two germline ends. Complete variable domain (other parts from reference TRBV28 and TRBJ2-1): DVKVTQSSRYLVKRTGEKVFLECVQDMDHENMFWYRQDPGLGLRLIYFSYDVKMKEKGDIPEGYSVSREKKERFSLILESASTNQTSMYLCASSLRDIKLDLNEQFFGPGTRLTVL.

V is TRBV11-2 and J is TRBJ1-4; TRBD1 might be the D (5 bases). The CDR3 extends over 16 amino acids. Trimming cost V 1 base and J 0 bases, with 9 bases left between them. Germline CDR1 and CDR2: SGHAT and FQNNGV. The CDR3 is CASSLGRGATNEKLFF. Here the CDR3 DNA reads TGTGCCAGCAGCTTAGGTCGGGGGGCAACTAATGAAAAACTGTTTTTT. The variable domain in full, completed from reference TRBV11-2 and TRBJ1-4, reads EAGVAQSPRYKIIEKRQSVAFWCNPISGHATLYWYQQILGQGPKLLIQFQNNGVVDDSQLPKDRFSAERLKGVDSTLKIQPAKLEDSAVYLCASSLGRGATNEKLFFGSGTQLSVL.

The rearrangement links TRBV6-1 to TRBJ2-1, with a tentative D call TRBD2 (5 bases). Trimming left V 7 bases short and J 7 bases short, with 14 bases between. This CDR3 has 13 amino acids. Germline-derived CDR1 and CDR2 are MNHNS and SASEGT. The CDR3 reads CASTLERYNEQFF. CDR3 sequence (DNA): TGTGCCAGCACACTAGAAAGGTATAATGAGCAGTTCTTC.

As DNA, the CDR3 is TGTGCCAGCAGTCTTCGGGAGAGCTCCTACGAGCAGTACTTC. It translates to CASSLRESSYEQYF. V usage is TRBV27 and J usage is TRBJ2-7, with D tentatively TRBD2 (6 bases). This CDR3 has 14 amino acids. Germline V gene sequence: CDR1 MNHEY, CDR2 SMNVEV (reference sequence). The germline V and J ends were trimmed by 5 bases and 0 bases, with 11 bases remaining between them.

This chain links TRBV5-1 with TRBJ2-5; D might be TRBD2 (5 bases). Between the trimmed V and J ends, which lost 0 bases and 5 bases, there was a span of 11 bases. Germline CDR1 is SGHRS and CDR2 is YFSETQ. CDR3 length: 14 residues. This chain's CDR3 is CASSLGGGDETQYF. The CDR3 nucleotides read TGCGCCAGCAGCTTGGGAGGAGGAGACGAGACCCAGTACTTC.

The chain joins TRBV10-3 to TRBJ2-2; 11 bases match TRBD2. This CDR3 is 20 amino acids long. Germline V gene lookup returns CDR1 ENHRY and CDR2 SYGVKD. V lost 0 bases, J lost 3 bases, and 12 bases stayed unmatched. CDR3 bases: TGTGCCATCAGTGAGTCGTACGGTAGCGGGAGGGCCGTGGACACCGGGGAGCTGTTTTTT. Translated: CAISESYGSGRAVDTGELFF.

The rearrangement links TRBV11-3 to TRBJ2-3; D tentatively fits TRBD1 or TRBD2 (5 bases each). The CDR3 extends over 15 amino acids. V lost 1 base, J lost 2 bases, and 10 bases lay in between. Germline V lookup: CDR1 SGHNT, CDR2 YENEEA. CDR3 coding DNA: TGTGCCAGCAGCTTAGGTGGGGGAGCCACAGATACGCAGTATTTT. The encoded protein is CASSLGGGATDTQYF.

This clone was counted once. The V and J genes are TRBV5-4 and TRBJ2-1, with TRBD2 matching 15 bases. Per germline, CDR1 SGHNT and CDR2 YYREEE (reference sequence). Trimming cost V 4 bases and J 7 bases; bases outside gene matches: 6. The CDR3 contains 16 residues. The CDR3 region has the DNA TGTGCCAGCAGCCTTGGACTAGCGGGAGGGCGGAATGAGCAGTTCTTC. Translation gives CASSLGLAGGRNEQFF.

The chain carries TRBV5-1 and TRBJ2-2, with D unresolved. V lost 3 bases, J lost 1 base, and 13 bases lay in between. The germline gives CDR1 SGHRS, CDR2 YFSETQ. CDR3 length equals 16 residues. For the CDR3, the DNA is TGCGCCAGCAGCTCCCCGGAGAGCTGGAACACCGGGGAGCTGTTTTTT. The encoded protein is CASSSPESWNTGELFF.

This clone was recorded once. CDR3 region: CASSRGQGFTDTQYF. For the CDR3, the DNA is TGTGCCAGCAGTCGGGGACAGGGGTTCACAGATACGCAGTATTTT. The V call is TRBV28, the J call TRBJ2-3; 10 bases line up with TRBD1. Germline CDR1 reads MDHEN; CDR2 reads SYDVKM. The trim removed 5 bases at V and 2 bases at J, leaving 4 bases unmatched. There are 15 residues in the CDR3.

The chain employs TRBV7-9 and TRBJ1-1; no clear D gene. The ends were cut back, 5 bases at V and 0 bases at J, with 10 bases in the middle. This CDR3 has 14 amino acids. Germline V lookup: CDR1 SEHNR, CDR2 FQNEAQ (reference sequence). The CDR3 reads CASSPPKVNTEAFF. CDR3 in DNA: TGTGCCAGCAGCCCGCCCAAGGTGAACACTGAAGCTTTCTTT.

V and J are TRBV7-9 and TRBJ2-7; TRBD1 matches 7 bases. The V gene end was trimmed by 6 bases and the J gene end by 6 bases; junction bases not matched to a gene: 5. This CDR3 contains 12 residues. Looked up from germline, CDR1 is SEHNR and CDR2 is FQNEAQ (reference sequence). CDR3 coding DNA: TGTGCCAGCAGTGACAGGGACCGCGAGCAGTACTTC. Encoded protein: CASSDRDREQYF. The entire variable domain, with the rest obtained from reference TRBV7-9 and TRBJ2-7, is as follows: DTGVSQNPRHKITKRGQNVTFRCDPISEHNRLYWYRQTLGQGPEFLTYFQNEAQLEKSRLLSDRFSAERPKGSFSTLEIQRTEQGDSAMYLCASSDRDREQYFGPGTRLTVT.